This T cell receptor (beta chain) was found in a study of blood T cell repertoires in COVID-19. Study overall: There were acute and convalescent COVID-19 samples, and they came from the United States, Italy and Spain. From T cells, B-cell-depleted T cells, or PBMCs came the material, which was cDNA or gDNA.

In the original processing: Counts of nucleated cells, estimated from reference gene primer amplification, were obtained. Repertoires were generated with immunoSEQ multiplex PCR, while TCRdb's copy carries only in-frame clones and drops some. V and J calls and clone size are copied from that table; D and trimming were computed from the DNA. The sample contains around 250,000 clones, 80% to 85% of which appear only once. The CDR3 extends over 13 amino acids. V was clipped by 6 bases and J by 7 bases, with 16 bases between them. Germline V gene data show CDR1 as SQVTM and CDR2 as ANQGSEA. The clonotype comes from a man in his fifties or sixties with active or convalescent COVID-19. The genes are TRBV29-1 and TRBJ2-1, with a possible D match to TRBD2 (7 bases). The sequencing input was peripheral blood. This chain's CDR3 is CSVVAGGQNEQFF. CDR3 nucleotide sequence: TGCAGCGTGGTCGCCGGGGGGCAAAATGAGCAGTTCTTC.